This T cell receptor beta chain was found in a study of T-cell memory formation after mild COVID-19. Background on the study: There were largely donor-specific TCR clusters. Study results and limitations: Chiefly within CM and EM were the contracting CD4+ clones; CD8+ ones were within EMRA.

MiXCR, applied by TCRdb to the 5' RACE reads, yields one record per CDR3 protein. The repertoire includes about 340,000 distinct CDR3 sequences, approximately 15% of them detected once, and less than 25% sits in the top ten. Of note for this clonotype: Its antigen is not identified.

The CDR3 runs to 14 residues. V was pared by 1 base and J by 3 bases, with 2 bases of the junction left unmatched. CDR1 and CDR2 from the germline V gene are MGHRA and YSYEKL. The origin of this receptor is a young man who had mild COVID-19 (a few samples of this study predate the infection). Cell type and time point are not known. The chain links TRBV4-1 to TRBJ1-1; TRBD1 agrees at 7 bases. The sample consisted of PBMCs or a T cell subset sorted from them (not recorded which). The CDR3 region is CASSQGDSDTEAFF. Written as DNA, the CDR3 is TGCGCCAGCAGCCAAGGGGACAGTGACACTGAAGCTTTCTTT.